The 18 T cell receptor beta chains listed next were all sequenced from one sample in a study of Tregs in tolerant kidney transplant recipients. After more than five days with irradiated graft donor PBMCs, CFSE-labeled recipient PBMCs were FACS-sorted. These TCRs' antigens remain unknown. The table came from immunoSEQ multiplex PCR; TCRdb's copy has only in-frame clones and leaves some out. The listing records 2,000 or so clones. Sequencing used CD8+ T cells from blood cultured with allogeneic cells, obtained before the transplant. These TCRs come from a human patient who received a combined kidney and bone marrow transplant.

This clone is labeled medium-sized based on frequency. The sequence runs out 3 residues before the end of the CDR3; the remainder is reconstructed from the germline J gene. The V and J genes are TRBV19 and TRBJ2-1, with 7 bases matching TRBD2. Germline V lookup: CDR1 LNHDA, CDR2 SQIVND (reference sequence). The J segment lost 0 bases and the V segment lost 4 bases, leaving 0 bases of the junction unmatched. The CDR3 consists of 14 residues. CDR3 DNA, as far as it was read: TGTGCCAGTAGTAGCGGGGGCTCCTACAATGAG. Its protein is CASSSGGSYNE. The full-length CDR3 reads as CASSSGGSYNEQFF.

This clone shows up as medium-sized (0.01 to 0.1%) by frequency. The CDR3 end lies 3 residues beyond the end of the read and is filled in from the germline J gene. The rearrangement uses TRBV4-1 and TRBJ1-1; tentative D call: TRBD1 (5 bases). V was trimmed by 5 bases and J by 1 base, leaving 14 bases between them. Germline loops: CDR1 MGHRA, CDR2 YSYEKL. The CDR3 has 15 amino acids. Partial CDR3 DNA: TGCGCCAGCAGCAAAGCTCCAGGGCCGAACACTGAA. This translates into CASSKAPGPNTE. The whole CDR3 protein reads CASSKAPGPNTEAFF.

This clone is large by frequency. The missing CDR3 end, 3 residues past where the read stops, is filled in from the germline J gene. The chain uses TRBV5-1 and TRBJ1-1; a weak D match, TRBD1 (5 bases). The CDR3 contains 13 residues. Germline V gives CDR1 SGHRS, CDR2 YFSETQ. The ends were cut back, 4 bases at V and 4 bases at J, with 11 bases in the middle. CDR3 loop: CASSPSGGTEAFF. Incomplete CDR3 DNA: TGCGCCAGCAGCCCGTCGGGGGGCACTGAA. Using reference TRBV5-1 and TRBJ1-1 for the parts outside the CDR3, the full variable domain is KAGVTQTPRYLIKTRGQQVTLSCSPISGHRSVSWYQQTPGQGLQFLFEYFSETQRNKGNFPGRFSGRQFSNSRSEMNVSTLELGDSALYLCASSPSGGTEAFFGQGTRLTVV.

This clone registers medium-sized by frequency. With the read ending 3 residues before the CDR3 end, the germline J gene is used to fill in that end. The rearrangement links TRBV5-1 to TRBJ1-1; possible D gene TRBD1, 5 bases. The CDR3 covers 15 residues. V was cut by 0 bases and J by 6 bases, with 15 bases left in between. CDR1 and CDR2 from the germline V gene are SGHRS and YFSETQ. The CDR3 here is CASSLELGQTPEAFF. CDR3 DNA (partial): TGCGCCAGCAGCTTGGAGTTGGGGCAGACCCCTGAA.

On this clone: The CDR3 end falls 3 residues outside the read, so it is completed with the germline J gene. The gene calls are TRBV10-2 and TRBJ2-7; D perhaps matches TRBD1 (5 bases). From germline, CDR1 is WSHSY and CDR2 SAAADI. V was cut by 3 bases and J by 5 bases, with 11 bases left in between. The CDR3 spans 13 residues. CDR3 sequence reads: CASSELGVDEQYF. CDR3 DNA, as far as it was read: TGCGCCAGCAGTGAATTAGGGGTGGACGAG.

Incomplete CDR3 DNA: TGTGCCAGCAGCTTAAGCAGGGTCTACGAG. This gives the protein CASSLSRVYE. The complete CDR3 reads CASSLSRVYEQYF. V usage is TRBV11-2 and J usage is TRBJ2-7; a weak D match, TRBD1 (5 bases). The CDR3 end is not reached by the read, which stops 3 residues before it; the germline J gene fills it in. Germline-derived CDR1 and CDR2 are SGHAT and FQNNGV. The CDR3 sequence is 13 residues long. The V end was cut by 2 bases, the J end by 3 bases, with 8 bases between.

As regards this clone: The read gets to within 3 residues of the CDR3 end, and the germline J gene fills in the rest. The V and J genes are TRBV6-4 and TRBJ2-1, with 10 bases lining up with TRBD2. The CDR3 totals 16 residues. The germline V gene has CDR1 MRHNA and CDR2 SNTAGT. Trimming at V came to 2 bases and at J to 4 bases, leaving 5 bases not matched to a gene. The CDR3 here is CASSDTSGIPYNEQFF. Incomplete CDR3 DNA: TGTGCCAGCAGTGACACTAGCGGGATCCCTTACAATGAG.

This clone is classed as medium-sized (0.01 to 0.1%) by frequency. The observed sequence ends 3 residues before the CDR3 terminus, with the missing tail filled in from the germline J gene. The chain recombines TRBV11-2 with TRBJ1-5; D is possibly TRBD1 (6 bases). CDR1 SGHAT and CDR2 FQNNGV come from the germline V gene. V was pared by 1 base and J by 9 bases, with 10 bases between. The CDR3 sequence is 13 residues long. The CDR3 here is CASSLGEDRPQHF. CDR3 DNA (partial): TGTGCCAGCAGCTTAGGAGAGGACAGGCCC. Based on the CDR3 plus reference TRBV11-2 and TRBJ1-5, the full variable domain is EAGVAQSPRYKIIEKRQSVAFWCNPISGHATLYWYQQILGQGPKLLIQFQNNGVVDDSQLPKDRFSAERLKGVDSTLKIQPAKLEDSAVYLCASSLGEDRPQHFGDGTRLSIL.

By frequency, this clone is medium-sized (0.01 to 0.1%). The sequenced part of the CDR3 DNA is TGTGCCAGCAGTTACCCCCCTTACAATGAG. It codes for CASSYPPYNE. The whole CDR3 reads CASSYPPYNEQFF. V and J are TRBV6-2 or TRBV6-3 and TRBJ2-1; D unresolved. Sequencing ends 3 residues short of the CDR3 end; the germline J gene provides the rest. The CDR3 consists of 13 residues. The ends were cut back, 2 bases at V and 4 bases at J, with 6 bases in the middle. CDR1 MNHEY and CDR2 SVGEGT come from the germline V gene.

This clone counts as medium-sized by frequency. The read halts 3 residues ahead of the CDR3 end, with the missing end drawn from the germline J gene. The chain carries TRBV6-2 or TRBV6-3 and TRBJ1-5; 7 bases match TRBD1. V was pared by 5 bases and J by 0 bases, with 10 bases of the junction left unmatched. Germline assignment: CDR1 MNHEY and CDR2 SVGEGT. The CDR3 consists of 17 residues. The CDR3 sequence: CASSTGTGTDSNQPQHF. The sequenced CDR3 bases are TGTGCCAGCAGTACTGGGACCGGGACAGATAGCAATCAGCCC.

Worth noting for this clone: Read coverage stops 3 residues before the CDR3 terminus; the germline J gene supplies the remainder. The chain uses TRBV4-1 and TRBJ2-7; no reliable D call. The V end was cut by 1 base, the J end by 6 bases, with 16 bases between. CDR3 length equals 15 residues. CDR1 MGHRA and CDR2 YSYEKL come from the germline V gene. CDR3 sequence reads: CASSQVDAASVEQYF. The covered CDR3 bases are TGCGCCAGCAGCCAAGTAGACGCGGCCAGTGTCGAG.

Remarks on this clone: The DNA ends 3 residues before the CDR3 does, and the rest of the CDR3 is filled in from the germline J gene. The chain uses TRBV2 and TRBJ1-5; D is unclear. This CDR3 spans 12 amino acids. From germline, CDR1 is SNHLY and CDR2 FYNNEI. With 7 bases removed from V and 4 bases from J, the gap between germline ends came to 8 bases. The CDR3 loop is CASKAGNQPQHF. The DNA read from the CDR3 is TGTGCCAGCAAGGCTGGTAATCAGCCC. Full variable domain (remainder filled in from reference TRBV2 and TRBJ1-5): EPEVTQTPSHQVTQMGQEVILRCVPISNHLYFYWYRQILGQKVEFLVSFYNNEISEKSEIFDDQFSVERPDGSNFTLKIRSTKLEDSAMYFCASKAGNQPQHFGDGTRLSIL.

As regards this clone: The read ends 3 residues shy of where the CDR3 ends; the end is completed using the germline J gene. The V and J genes are TRBV5-5 and TRBJ2-7, with D unresolved. V dropped 0 bases and J dropped 3 bases, with 4 bases sitting between them. Germline values: CDR1 SGHKS, CDR2 YYEKEE (reference sequence). The CDR3 is made up of 12 amino acids. The CDR3 spells CASSLGGYEQYF. The CDR3 DNA, read in part, is TGTGCCAGCAGCTTGGGCGGCTACGAG.

This clone is called medium-sized (0.01 to 0.1%) based on its frequency. The read ends 3 residues early relative to the CDR3; the germline J gene fills the gap. J is TRBJ2-3 and V is TRBV18; D gene unclear. CDR1 is KGHSH, CDR2 LQKENI, per germline. Trimming stripped 0 bases from V and 4 bases from J, with 11 bases between. The length of the CDR3 is 15 residues. CDR3 DNA, as far as it was read: TGTGCCAGCTCACCACCGTCTATAAGCCCAGATACG. Amino acid sequence: CASSPPSISPDT. The CDR3 in its entirety is CASSPPSISPDTQYF.

A remark on this clone: Read data end 3 residues before the CDR3 end; the end is taken from the germline J gene. The V gene is TRBV6-2 or TRBV6-3, the J gene TRBJ1-5; possible D gene TRBD1, 5 bases. Germline CDR1 MNHEY, CDR2 SVGEGT. The CDR3 is made up of 15 amino acids. V dropped 4 bases and J dropped 6 bases, with 16 bases sitting between them. CDR3 residues: CASSLTLSGGQPQHF. CDR3 bases read: TGTGCCAGCAGTTTGACGTTATCGGGGGGTCAGCCC.

This clone is labeled medium-sized based on frequency. From the germline J gene comes the end of the CDR3, since the read stops 3 residues before it. The J gene is TRBJ1-1, the V gene TRBV12-3 or TRBV12-4; a weak D match, TRBD1 (5 bases). This CDR3 region has 16 residues. V lost 4 bases and J lost 0, with 15 bases in between. CDR3 region: CASSSGEIHMNTEAFF. The part of the CDR3 DNA that was read is TGTGCCAGCAGTTCGGGGGAGATTCACATGAACACTGAA.

This clone registers medium-sized by frequency. The sequence runs out 3 residues before the end of the CDR3; the remainder is reconstructed from the germline J gene. The chain recombines TRBV29-1 with TRBJ2-3, with no clear D. The CDR3 is 12 residues long. V dropped 3 bases and J dropped 8 bases, with 12 bases sitting between them. The V gene's germline CDR1 is SQVTM and CDR2 ANQGSEA. This chain's CDR3 is CSVDTPLRTQYF. Incomplete CDR3 DNA: TGCAGCGTTGATACTCCTCTCCGTACG.

In the case of this clone: The CDR3 is cut off 3 residues early in the read; its end comes from the germline J gene. The chain recombines TRBV19 with TRBJ1-1, with TRBD1 as a possible D gene (5 bases). Germline V gene lookup returns CDR1 LNHDA and CDR2 SQIVND (reference sequence). Deletions cut 5 bases from V and 4 bases from J, with 11 bases between. CDR3 length: 13 residues. CDR3: CASSPLGPTEAFF. CDR3 DNA, as far as it was read: TGTGCCAGTAGTCCCCTGGGGCCCACTGAA.